This TCR beta chain was retrieved from a study of beta chain features in type 1 diabetes. Study-wide points: TCRB CDR3 length was moderately but significantly reduced in all four CD4+ subsets of Type 1 diabetes patients.

A remark on this clone: Its antigen is currently unknown. Other nucleotide sequences in the sample specify the same CDR3.

The sequenced template was cDNA made from the entire isolated RNA. The table came from immunoSEQ multiplex PCR; TCRdb's copy has only in-frame clones and leaves some out. The sample records 500,000 to 850,000 clones, 11% to 15% being singletons. V lost 4 bases to trimming and J lost 5 bases, with 6 bases between them. The germline V gene encodes CDR1 DFQATT and CDR2 SNEGSKA (reference sequence). This CDR3 is built from 10 residues. Input material: naive CD4+ T cells from blood. The rearrangement joins TRBV20-1 to TRBJ2-7; the D is unclear. This TCR was recovered from a man between 18 and 29 years old with type 1 diabetes. The DNA for the CDR3 is TGCAGTGCTAAGGGCAACGAGCAGTACTTC. The encoded protein is CSAKGNEQYF.